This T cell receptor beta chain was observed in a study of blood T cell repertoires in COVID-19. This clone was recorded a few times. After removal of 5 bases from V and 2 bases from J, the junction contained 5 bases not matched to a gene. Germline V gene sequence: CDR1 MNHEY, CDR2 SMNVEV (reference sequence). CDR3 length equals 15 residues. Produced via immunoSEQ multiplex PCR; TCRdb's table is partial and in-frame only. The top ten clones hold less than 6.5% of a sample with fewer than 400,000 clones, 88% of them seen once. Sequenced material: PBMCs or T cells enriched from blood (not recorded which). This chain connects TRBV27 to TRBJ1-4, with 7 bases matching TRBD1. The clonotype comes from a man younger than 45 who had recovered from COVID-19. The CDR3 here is CASSAPGGTNEKLFF. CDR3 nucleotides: TGTGCCAGCAGTGCCCCAGGGGGGACTAATGAAAAACTGTTTTTT.